Detailed here is one T cell receptor beta chain. This CDR3 is 13 amino acids long. Germline-derived CDR1 and CDR2 are MGHRA and YSYEKL. V was clipped by 7 bases and J by 3 bases, with 7 bases between them. TCRdb's table, derived via immunoSEQ multiplex PCR, lists solely in-frame clones and lacks some. The sample consists of over 450,000 clones, around 90% of them appearing once. The data were obtained in a study of blood T cell repertoires in COVID-19. Overall study: T cells, B-cell-depleted T cells, or PBMCs supplied cDNA or gDNA.

The sequenced sample consisted of peripheral blood. The chain employs TRBV4-1 and TRBJ1-6; D remains unclear. This sequence originates from a woman between 45 and 65 years old with COVID-19, enrolled during active disease. The DNA for the CDR3 is TGCGCCAGCAAGAGTGGCTATAATTCACCCCTCCACTTT. This gives the protein CASKSGYNSPLHF.